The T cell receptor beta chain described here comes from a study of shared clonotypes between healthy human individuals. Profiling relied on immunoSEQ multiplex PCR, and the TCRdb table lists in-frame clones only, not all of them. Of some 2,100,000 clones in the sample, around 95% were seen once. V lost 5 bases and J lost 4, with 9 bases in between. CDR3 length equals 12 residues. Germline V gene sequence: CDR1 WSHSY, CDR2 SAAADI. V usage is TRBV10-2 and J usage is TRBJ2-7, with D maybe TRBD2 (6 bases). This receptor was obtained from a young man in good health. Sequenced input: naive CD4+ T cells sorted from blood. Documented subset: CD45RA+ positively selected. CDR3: CASSLASYEQYF. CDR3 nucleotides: TGCGCCAGCAGTCTAGCGTCATACGAGCAGTACTTC.